This is a list of T cell receptor beta chains from one sample in a study of blood T cell repertoires in COVID-19. Assay used: immunoSEQ multiplex PCR; TCRdb lists only in-frame clones, some missing. The repertoire holds fewer than 300,000 clones, with 75% to 90% as singletons. Material for sequencing was peripheral blood. The receptors derive from a human donor in a cohort sampled during active COVID-19. Each CDR3 is given with its conserved first and last residue. The order of the fields is V gene, J gene, CDR3 protein.

>TRBV7-8|TRBJ2-5
CASSLPESWETQYF
>TRBV5-6|TRBJ1-6
CASSLDSHSPLHF
>TRBV9|TRBJ2-1
CASSVGGGRNEQFF
>TRBV11-2|TRBJ2-7
CASSLTAGGGFYEQYF
>TRBV24-1|TRBJ2-1
CATSDWDLRKGDEQFF
>TRBV7-8|TRBJ2-5
CASSSFGAETQYF
>TRBV19|TRBJ1-1
CASMGPQGTEAFF
>TRBV7-6|TRBJ2-2
CASSFSGGISTGELFF
>TRBV10-1|TRBJ2-3
CASSDHPATGTSTDTQYF
>TRBV5-1|TRBJ1-1
CASRSGTEAFF
>TRBV7-9|TRBJ2-3
CASSLAAVSQYF
>TRBV18|TRBJ1-5
CASSQEEASSNQPQHF
>TRBV28|TRBJ1-2
CASSLPLTGYGYTF
>TRBV11-2|TRBJ2-3
CASSPHLRTGSRIDTQYF
>TRBV19|TRBJ1-6
CASSIGTDNSPLHF
>TRBV18|TRBJ1-5
CASSPSKTGSSAQHF
>TRBV7-9|TRBJ2-7
CASSWGASGYEQYF
>TRBV5-1|TRBJ1-4
CASRDTLATNEKLFF
>TRBV5-1|TRBJ2-1
CASSLSRGVYNEQFF
>TRBV7-6|TRBJ1-1
CASSSLMNTEAFF
>TRBV30|TRBJ1-4
CAWSVSLTGDEKLFF
>TRBV7-3|TRBJ2-2
CASSSTSATGELFF
>TRBV2|TRBJ2-7
CASSGTDYEQYF
>TRBV19|TRBJ2-3
CASSIPWTGARKADTQYF
>TRBV19|TRBJ2-5
CASSIDGGAQETQYF
>TRBV19|TRBJ1-2
CASSTQFYGYTF
>TRBV28|TRBJ2-3
CASSLSPYPTGTDTQYF
>TRBV9|TRBJ2-1
CASSTQGLGPTTFNEQFF
>TRBV21-1|TRBJ1-2
CASSKEIDTIYGYTF
>TRBV3-1/TRBV3-2|TRBJ2-1
CASSQLTGADEQFF
>TRBV6-5|TRBJ1-5
CASTLAINQPQHF
>TRBV5-6|TRBJ1-3
CASTRGTGNTIYF
>TRBV11-1|TRBJ1-1
CASSFDRSEAFF
>TRBV11-2|TRBJ2-3
CASSLARRGISDTQYF
>TRBV7-2|TRBJ2-2
CASSLLPGHNTGELFF
>TRBV5-1|TRBJ2-1
CASIDRDREYNEQFF
>TRBV9|TRBJ2-1
CASSGLRGGPRNEQFF
>TRBV29-1|TRBJ1-2
CSVEPQGKIGGYTF
>TRBV6-2/TRBV6-3|TRBJ1-2
CASSPTANYGYTF
>TRBV2|TRBJ1-2
CASQLGHINYGYTF
>TRBV9|TRBJ2-2
CASSATGTLNTGELFF
>TRBV6-1|TRBJ1-5
CASSSGGGFNQPQHF
>TRBV6-2/TRBV6-3|TRBJ1-5
CASSYLGQYQPQHF
>TRBV27|TRBJ2-1
CASSFWLGGYNEQFF
>TRBV6-1|TRBJ2-7
CASSDARLPRGEQYF
>TRBV10-2|TRBJ1-1
CASSERQGHEAFF
>TRBV20-1|TRBJ2-2
CSASREAGELFF
>TRBV3-1/TRBV3-2|TRBJ1-2
CASSPTARGGYTF
>TRBV29-1|TRBJ1-1
CSVPEGWNTEAFF
>TRBV4-1|TRBJ2-3
CASSPRLAGRADTQYF
>TRBV19|TRBJ1-5
CASTGLTNQPQHF
>TRBV24-1|TRBJ2-1
CATSATKPGGWNEQFF